Listed below are T cell receptor beta chains from one sample, sequenced in a study of CD8 T cells in ankylosing spondylitis. TCRdb reprocessed the 5' RACE reads with MiXCR, giving one entry per CDR3 protein. The table lists nearly 350,000 distinct CDR3 sequences, 14% to 15% of them singletons, with approximately 1.1% in the top ten. Sequencing was done on a sample of blood, either unsorted or a sorted T cell fraction (not recorded which). These receptors came from a male donor with ankylosing spondylitis or in good health (not recorded which). The CDR3 runs from the conserved cysteine through the conserved F or W. The order of the fields is V gene, J gene, CDR3 protein.

v_call: TRBV14; j_call: TRBJ2-1; cdr3_aa: CASSWDRGRWFF
v_call: TRBV20-1; j_call: TRBJ2-7; cdr3_aa: CSASLGAAGEQYF
v_call: TRBV5-1; j_call: TRBJ2-1; cdr3_aa: CASSLLTSTSGNEQFF
v_call: TRBV7-2; j_call: TRBJ2-7; cdr3_aa: CASSLEEVQYF
v_call: TRBV6-1; j_call: TRBJ1-2; cdr3_aa: CASTPLNYGYTF
v_call: TRBV5-1; j_call: TRBJ2-1; cdr3_aa: CASSLGDRGSNEQFF
v_call: TRBV5-1; j_call: TRBJ2-2; cdr3_aa: CASSGGENFNTGELFF
v_call: TRBV20-1; j_call: TRBJ1-3; cdr3_aa: CSARDGARSGNTIYF
v_call: TRBV20-1; j_call: TRBJ2-1; cdr3_aa: CSAPRAGSSYNEQFF
v_call: TRBV11-2; j_call: TRBJ2-5; cdr3_aa: CASSLWRGLAGGQETQYF
v_call: TRBV7-8; j_call: TRBJ1-5; cdr3_aa: CASSFGVLNQPQHF
v_call: TRBV2; j_call: TRBJ2-1; cdr3_aa: CASSERGYLGEQFF
v_call: TRBV20-1; j_call: TRBJ2-7; cdr3_aa: CSASGTSWSYEQYF
v_call: TRBV9; j_call: TRBJ1-1; cdr3_aa: CASSGTGPGNTEAFF
v_call: TRBV6-5; j_call: TRBJ2-3; cdr3_aa: CASSYYGQGGDTQYF
v_call: TRBV12-3/TRBV12-4; j_call: TRBJ2-1; cdr3_aa: CASSRQGYEQFF
v_call: TRBV6-1; j_call: TRBJ1-5; cdr3_aa: CASNRERLGNQPQHF
v_call: TRBV27; j_call: TRBJ2-3; cdr3_aa: CASSNGAGGPGLDTQYF